The 11 T cell receptor beta chains reported below all come from one sample, sequenced in a study of shared clonotypes between healthy human individuals. The protocol was immunoSEQ multiplex PCR, while the TCRdb copy is restricted to in-frame clones and leaves out a portion. The table records hundreds of thousands of clones, approximately 97% of them present only once. The sequenced sample consisted of naive CD4+ T cells sorted from blood. Subset denoted: CD45RA+ positively selected. Receptor source: a young woman in good health.

The rearrangement uses TRBV28 and TRBJ1-5; D is uncertain. Trimming took off 5 bases at V and 9 bases at J, with 14 bases between the two ends. CDR1 MDHEN and CDR2 SYDVKM come from the germline V gene. The CDR3 spans 13 residues. The CDR3 protein is CASSRVSRWPQHF. CDR3 coding DNA: TGTGCCAGCAGTAGGGTCTCCCGGTGGCCCCAGCATTTT.

The DNA of the CDR3 is TGTGCCAGTAGGGGGCCCTCGAGCGGGAGTAAGGATTGGGGTCAAGAGACCCAGTACTTC. Amino acids: CASRGPSSGSKDWGQETQYF. The chain carries TRBV19 and TRBJ2-5; 8 bases map to TRBD2. CDR1 and CDR2 (germline): LNHDA, SQIVND (reference sequence). The CDR3 consists of 20 residues. After removal of 6 bases from V and 2 bases from J, the junction contained 23 bases not matched to a gene.

The chain uses TRBV7-2 and TRBJ2-3; TRBD2 agrees at 7 bases. Germline assignment: CDR1 SGHTA and CDR2 FQGNSA. Losses at the gene ends were 1 base for V and 5 bases for J; bases not matched to a gene: 6. The length of the CDR3 is 15 residues. CDR3 coding DNA: TGTGCCAGCAGCTTAGTCGCGCGGGAGCAAGATACGCAGTATTTT. Translating gives CASSLVAREQDTQYF.

The chain joins TRBV19 to TRBJ2-1; the match to TRBD2 covers 9 bases. Germline-derived CDR1 and CDR2 are LNHDA and SQIVND (reference sequence). The CDR3 covers 20 residues. Losses at the gene ends were 5 bases for V and 8 bases for J; bases not matched to a gene: 25. CDR3: CASSAPRKLAGVGPNDEQFF. The CDR3 nucleotides read TGTGCCAGTAGTGCCCCAAGGAAATTAGCGGGAGTCGGGCCAAATGATGAGCAGTTCTTC.

This chain uses TRBV19 with TRBJ2-2; no reliable D call. Trimming shortened V by 8 bases and J by 0 bases, and 16 bases separated the two germline ends. Per the germline V gene, CDR1 is LNHDA and CDR2 is SQIVND (reference sequence). The CDR3 contains 16 residues. The CDR3, as DNA: TGTGCCAGTTGCCGTAGTGGAAGCGCGAACACCGGGGAGCTGTTTTTT. Translation gives CASCRSGSANTGELFF.

V and J are TRBV15 and TRBJ2-2; 7 nucleotides match TRBD2. Germline V gene data show CDR1 as LNHNV and CDR2 as YYDKDF (reference sequence). The CDR3 is made up of 15 amino acids. V lost 8 bases, J lost 0 bases, and 6 bases stayed unmatched. The DNA for the CDR3 is TGTGCCACCGGCCCGGGAGGCGCGAACACCGGGGAGCTGTTTTTT. Translating gives CATGPGGANTGELFF.

V usage is TRBV5-1 and J usage is TRBJ2-1, with 11 bases lining up with TRBD2. This CDR3 has 16 residues. The V segment lost 3 bases and the J segment 4 bases; nucleotides outside the gene matches: 6. The germline gives CDR1 SGHRS, CDR2 YFSETQ. Written as DNA, the CDR3 is TGCGCCAGCAGCTACCTACTAGCGGGAGCGTACAATGAGCAGTTCTTC. Translated, it gives CASSYLLAGAYNEQFF. Drawing the rest from reference TRBV5-1 and TRBJ2-1, the complete variable domain is KAGVTQTPRYLIKTRGQQVTLSCSPISGHRSVSWYQQTPGQGLQFLFEYFSETQRNKGNFPGRFSGRQFSNSRSEMNVSTLELGDSALYLCASSYLLAGAYNEQFFGPGTRLTVL.

The chain couples TRBV4-1 to TRBJ2-2; D possibly uses TRBD1 or TRBD2 (5 bases each). The CDR3 extends over 16 amino acids. Deletions cut 1 base from V and 5 bases from J, with 14 bases between. Germline CDR1 and CDR2: MGHRA and YSYEKL. In DNA form, the CDR3 reads TGCGCCAGCAGCCAAGTTGGGGGAAGAAGGACCGGGGAGCTGTTTTTT. Residues: CASSQVGGRRTGELFF.

CDR3 sequence: CATRAGTSGKRTGELFF. CDR3 in DNA: TGTGCCACGAGAGCCGGGACTAGCGGGAAGAGGACCGGGGAGCTGTTTTTT. V usage is TRBV10-3 and J usage is TRBJ2-2; TRBD2 matches at 13 bases. The CDR3 sequence is 17 residues long. With 10 bases clipped from V and 5 bases from J, the junction kept 13 bases outside the gene matches. Germline CDR1 and CDR2: ENHRY and SYGVKD.

This clone was observed a single time. This chain joins TRBV5-6 and TRBJ2-5; D is unclear. The J call may be mistaken, given a closer DNA end match to TRBJ2-7. CDR3 length: 17 residues. The germline V gene encodes CDR1 SGHDT and CDR2 YYEEEE. The DNA of the CDR3 is TGTGCCAGCAGCTTGGATGGTGTGGCCCTTCTCTCCTACGAGCAGTACTTC. Protein: CASSLDGVALLSYEQYF.

For the CDR3, the DNA is TGTGCCAGTAGTAATCCAAGAGGGTCTGGGGCCAACGTCCTGACTTTC. Translation: CASSNPRGSGANVLTF. The J gene is TRBJ2-6, the V gene TRBV19, with a weak D call TRBD2 (5 bases). This CDR3 has 16 amino acids. The germline V gene has CDR1 LNHDA and CDR2 SQIVND (reference sequence). Trimming pared 4 bases from V and 1 base from J, leaving 11 bases between.